These 31 T cell receptor beta chains originate from one sample sequenced in a study of blood T cells in healthy people across ages (dated by TCRdb to the mid-2010s). The library came from 5' RACE. TCRdb names Illumina HiSeq 2500 as the instrument used. The second PCR ran for roughly 7 to 12 cycles and used a J-beta primer mix along with a sample-barcoded 5' primer. TCRdb applied fastp at Q25 and MiXCR to the public reads, then kept only in-frame beta chains. Rows are unified per CDR3 protein, each entry keeping the most common DNA and genes. The sample profile shows hundreds of thousands of distinct CDR3 sequences; about 34% of them were found once. Jointly, the top ten make up less than 20% of the sample. Sequencing was performed on blood. Receptor source: a woman over 75 in good health. Donor details come from another sample of the same person, matched by shared clones.

This clonotype was found once. Being one base from a much bigger clone, this may be a read error. The chain recombines TRBV15 with TRBJ2-7; D is possibly TRBD1 or TRBD2 (5 bases each). Germline CDR1 and CDR2: LNHNV and YYDKDF (reference sequence). V dropped 3 bases and J dropped 5 bases, with 17 bases sitting between them. The CDR3 has 15 amino acids. CDR3 region: CATSRDVGTPDEQYF. The CDR3, as DNA: TGTGCCACCAGCAGGGATGTTGGGACCCCTGACGAGCAGTACTTC.

There are many counts of this clonotype. The rearrangement links TRBV15 to TRBJ2-4; 9 positions match TRBD2. The CDR3 runs 16 residues. The trim removed 3 bases at V and 0 bases at J, leaving 3 bases unmatched. CDR1 and CDR2 (germline): LNHNV, YYDKDF (reference sequence). The CDR3 spells CATSRTSGLAKNIQYF. DNA for the CDR3: TGTGCCACCAGCAGGACTAGCGGCCTAGCCAAAAACATTCAGTACTTC.

This clonotype occurred many times. The chain has TRBV6-2 or TRBV6-3 and TRBJ2-1, with a possible D match to TRBD1 (6 bases). V lost 6 bases and J lost 5, with 17 bases in between. The CDR3 totals 15 residues. In germline, CDR1 is MNHEY, CDR2 SVGEGT. In nucleotides, the CDR3 is TGTGCCAGCAGACACAGGGTTTGGGAGAACAATGAGCAGTTCTTC. Protein: CASRHRVWENNEQFF.

There are many counts of this clonotype. This sequence joins TRBV21-1 and TRBJ2-1; whether TRBD2, the table's D call, matches the DNA was not checked. TRBV21-1 constitutes a pseudogene. CDR3 length: 20 amino acids. This CDR3 is CASSKDGGRVTSGGYNEQFF. In DNA form, the CDR3 reads TGTGCCAGCAGCAAAGATGGGGGAAGGGTGACTAGCGGGGGCTACAATGAGCAGTTCTTC.

This clonotype was recorded at least ten times. V usage is TRBV20-1 and J usage is TRBJ1-6, with 7 bases that match TRBD1. This CDR3 spans 15 amino acids. Germline V CDR1 and CDR2: DFQATT, SNEGSKA (reference sequence). Trimming took 6 bases from V and 1 from J; bases not matched to a gene: 6. CDR3 DNA: TGCAGTGCCCCTCCAGGGGGGTCCTATAATTCACCCCTCCACTTT. It encodes CSAPPGGSYNSPLHF.

The sample holds many counts of this clonotype. The chain recombines TRBV15 with TRBJ2-1; TRBD1 aligns across 7 bases. CDR1 and CDR2 (germline): LNHNV, YYDKDF (reference sequence). CDR3 length: 15 amino acids. V was clipped by 3 bases and J by 7 bases; unmatched bases: 9. The CDR3 coding sequence is TGTGCCACCAGCAGGGGACAGACCAAAAGTAATGAGCAGTTCTTC. This encodes CATSRGQTKSNEQFF.

The sample holds many counts of this clonotype. This sequence joins TRBV20-1 and TRBJ2-4; TRBD1 or TRBD2 may be the D gene (5 bases each). Between the trimmed V and J ends, which lost 0 bases and 1 base, there was a span of 10 bases. Looked up from germline, CDR1 is DFQATT and CDR2 is SNEGSKA (reference sequence). This CDR3 is built from 15 residues. CDR3 in amino acids: CSARDGALAKNIQYF. DNA of the CDR3: TGCAGTGCTAGAGACGGGGCTCTGGCCAAAAACATTCAGTACTTC.

This clonotype was seen repeatedly, ten times or more. One end of the junction varies from germline; a read error may be responsible. This chain connects TRBV7-3 to TRBJ1-5; 9 positions agree with TRBD1. Germline V gene data show CDR1 as SGHTA and CDR2 as FQGTGA. CDR3 size: 14 residues. This chain's CDR3 is CASSLTGGGQPQHF. As DNA, the CDR3 is TGTGCCAGCAGCCTAACAGGGGGCGGGCAGCCCCAGCATTTT.

As concerns this clonotype: Compared with germline, one end of the junction differs, possibly owing to a read error. The genes are TRBV5-1 and TRBJ2-3, with D possibly matching TRBD1 (6 bases). The germline V gene encodes CDR1 SGHRS and CDR2 YFSETQ. This CDR3 contains 13 residues. CDR3 loop: CASSLQGTDTRYF. CDR3 DNA sequence: TGCGCCAGCAGCTTACAGGGCACAGATACGCGGTATTTT.

This clonotype was observed at least ten times. The V call is TRBV4-2, the J call TRBJ2-3; no reliable D call. Germline V gives CDR1 LGHNA, CDR2 YNFKEQ. Trimming cost V 1 base and J 0 bases, with 8 bases left between them. The CDR3 is 15 residues long. The CDR3 sequence: CASSQVLGSTDTQYF. CDR3 nucleotides: TGTGCCAGCAGCCAAGTTCTCGGGAGCACAGATACGCAGTATTTT.

Remarks on this clonotype: One end of the junction is discordant with germline, which a read error may explain. This chain uses TRBV6-2 or TRBV6-3 with TRBJ1-5; D gene uncertain. The V gene's germline CDR1 is MNHEY and CDR2 SVGEGT. This CDR3 has 14 residues. CDR3 nucleotides: TGTACCAGCAGTTCCGCCGGTAATCTGCAGCCCCAGCATTTT. It encodes CTSSSAGNLQPQHF.

This clonotype has just a few counts. Since a much larger clone is just one base distant, this may be a read error. The chain joins TRBV11-3 to TRBJ2-7; D possibly matches TRBD1 or TRBD2 (5 bases each). This CDR3 has 15 residues. Germline V gene sequence: CDR1 SGHNT, CDR2 YENEEA. Trimming took off 4 bases at V and 9 bases at J, with 22 bases between the two ends. CDR3 region: CASSSSARGTHGQYF. CDR3 DNA sequence: TGTGCCAGCAGCTCCTCCGCGAGGGGAACTCACGGGCAGTACTTC.

As for this clonotype: A much larger clone lies a single base off, so this may be a read error. The genes are TRBV6-6 and TRBJ2-4, with TRBD2 identical over 11 bases. J gave up 15 bases and V 4 bases, and 17 bases lay outside the gene matches. The CDR3 extends over 16 amino acids. Per the germline V gene, CDR1 is MNHNY and CDR2 is SVGAGI (reference sequence). The CDR3 DNA is TGTGCCAGCAGTTGGAGGACTAGCGGGTACCAAGAGACCCGGTACTTC. Translation: CASSWRTSGYQETRYF.

V and J are TRBV4-2 and TRBJ2-7, with D possibly matching TRBD2 (5 bases). Germline assignment: CDR1 LGHNA and CDR2 YNFKEQ. The V and J ends lost 0 bases and 1 base respectively, with 16 bases between them. This CDR3 is built from 17 residues. The CDR3 is CASSQERAAPFSYEQYF. CDR3 in DNA: TGTGCCAGCAGCCAAGAGCGGGCAGCGCCGTTTTCCTACGAGCAGTACTTC.

In the case of this clonotype: This may be a read error: a much more frequent sequence differs by one nucleotide. The V gene is TRBV7-6, the J gene TRBJ2-5; 9 positions agree with TRBD1. Germline assignment: CDR1 SGHVS and CDR2 FNYEAQ. V trimming: 3 bases; J trimming: 5 bases; junction bases outside the gene matches: 10. The length of the CDR3 is 16 residues. CDR3 coding DNA: TGTGCCAGCAGCTTTAGCGCGGGACAGGGTCGGGAGACCCAGTACTTC. It translates to CASSFSAGQGRETQYF.

This clonotype was picked up many times. V usage is TRBV20-1 and J usage is TRBJ2-5; D perhaps matches TRBD1 (5 bases). This CDR3 comprises 16 residues. Per the germline V gene, CDR1 is DFQATT and CDR2 is SNEGSKA (reference sequence). V lost 2 bases to trimming and J lost 5 bases, with 21 bases between them. The CDR3 protein is CSARSPAAGNEETQYF. CDR3 in DNA: TGCAGTGCTAGATCTCCGGCGGCAGGGAACGAGGAGACCCAGTACTTC.

Turning to this clonotype: Relative to the germline gene, one junction end is altered; a read error may explain this. V and J are TRBV3-1 and TRBJ2-1; TRBD2 matches at 13 bases. The germline gives CDR1 LGHDT, CDR2 YNNKEL (reference sequence). The CDR3 has 17 residues. CDR3 loop: CTSSRGPGLAGRDKQFF. CDR3 DNA sequence: TGTACCAGCAGCAGGGGACCGGGACTAGCGGGACGGGATAAGCAGTTCTTC.

The genes are TRBV2 and TRBJ2-7; D call uncertain. CDR1 and CDR2 (germline): SNHLY, FYNNEI. This CDR3 contains 14 residues. Trimming stripped 2 bases from V and 1 base from J, with 9 bases between. CDR3 protein: CASSERFSSYEQYF. CDR3 in DNA: TGTGCCAGCAGTGAAAGGTTCAGTTCCTACGAGCAGTACTTC.

The chain combines TRBV20-1 with TRBJ1-4, with D possibly matching TRBD1 (5 bases). CDR1 is DFQATT, CDR2 SNEGSKA, per germline (reference sequence). This CDR3 has 16 amino acids. Trimming left V 0 bases short and J 6 bases short, with 17 bases between. The CDR3 DNA follows: TGCAGTGCTAGAGATTCCGGGAGGGGCCTGGATGAAAAACTGTTTTTT. It translates to CSARDSGRGLDEKLFF.

The rearrangement uses TRBV28 and TRBJ2-5; D perhaps matches TRBD1 (6 bases). The germline V gene has CDR1 MDHEN and CDR2 SYDVKM. The V and J ends lost 3 bases and 5 bases respectively, with 13 bases between them. The length of the CDR3 is 14 residues. The CDR3 DNA follows: TGTGCCAGCAGTTTTTTGGGGACACGGGAGACCCAGTACTTC. This translates into CASSFLGTRETQYF.

This clonotype was seen many times. The chain employs TRBV20-1 and TRBJ2-5; tentative D call: TRBD2 (6 bases). Germline lookup yields CDR1 DFQATT and CDR2 SNEGSKA (reference sequence). V was clipped by 1 base and J by 1 base, with 13 bases between them. This CDR3 has 15 amino acids. The CDR3 DNA sequence: TGCAGTGCTAGAGTCCAATCGGGACTCCAAGAGACCCAGTACTTC. Translating it yields CSARVQSGLQETQYF.

This clonotype was detected only a few times. The J gene is TRBJ2-7, the V gene TRBV20-1; 9 positions agree with TRBD1. The CDR3 covers 14 residues. The germline gives CDR1 DFQATT, CDR2 SNEGSKA (reference sequence). The CDR3 loop reads CSTTTDYRGHEQYF. CDR3 in DNA: TGCAGCACCACTACCGATTACAGGGGGCATGAGCAGTACTTC.

This clonotype has a count of ten or more. This chain links TRBV7-6 with TRBJ1-5; maybe TRBD1 (5 bases). V was pared by 3 bases and J by 4 bases, with 7 bases between. The CDR3 is 13 residues long. The germline CDR1 and CDR2 sequences are SGHVS and FNYEAQ. CDR3 nucleotide sequence: TGTGCCAGCAGCTTGGGGGAAAATCAGCCCCAGCATTTT. This gives the protein CASSLGENQPQHF.

This clonotype has ten or more counts. The CDR3: CASRPTLRGSTEAFF. In DNA form, the CDR3 reads TGCGCCAGCAGACCCACTCTCAGGGGGTCCACTGAAGCTTTCTTT. This chain links TRBV5-1 with TRBJ1-1; 7 bases match TRBD1. This CDR3 spans 15 amino acids. The germline CDR1 and CDR2 sequences are SGHRS and YFSETQ. With 5 bases clipped from V and 4 bases from J, the junction kept 11 bases outside the gene matches.

J is TRBJ1-5 and V is TRBV27, with 7 bases identical to TRBD1. This CDR3 spans 13 amino acids. Germline assignment: CDR1 MNHEY and CDR2 SMNVEV (reference sequence). The V segment lost 5 bases and the J segment 10 bases; nucleotides outside the gene matches: 8. The CDR3 region has the DNA TGTGCCAGCAGTAAGGGGGCCCAGTTTCCCCAGCATTTT. It encodes CASSKGAQFPQHF.

Many counts were recorded for this clonotype. The CDR3 DNA is TGTGCCAGCAGTCCATCGGGACTCTTCACAGATACGCAGTATTTT. It is translated as CASSPSGLFTDTQYF. The rearrangement joins TRBV28 to TRBJ2-3, with a tentative D call TRBD2 (6 bases). V shed 5 bases and J shed 2 bases, with 14 bases lying between them. Per the germline V gene, CDR1 is MDHEN and CDR2 is SYDVKM. CDR3 size: 15 residues. Full variable domain (rest looked up from reference TRBV28 and TRBJ2-3): DVKVTQSSRYLVKRTGEKVFLECVQDMDHENMFWYRQDPGLGLRLIYFSYDVKMKEKGDIPEGYSVSREKKERFSLILESASTNQTSMYLCASSPSGLFTDTQYFGPGTRLTVL.

This clonotype was counted between two and nine times. This chain uses TRBV4-2 with TRBJ2-5; 10 bases agree with TRBD2. Germline CDR1 reads LGHNA; CDR2 reads YNFKEQ. The V and J ends lost 3 bases and 11 bases, in that order; junction bases with no gene match: 15. This CDR3 is 16 amino acids long. CDR3 sequence reads: CASSQVLAGGWNEQYF. In DNA, the CDR3 is TGTGCCAGCAGCCAGGTATTAGCGGGGGGATGGAATGAGCAGTACTTC.

This clonotype was counted only a few times. The gene calls are TRBV4-2 and TRBJ2-2; D assignment may be TRBD1 or TRBD2 (5 bases each). There are 15 residues in the CDR3. Trimming took off 0 bases at V and 6 bases at J, with 11 bases between the two ends. Germline V lookup: CDR1 LGHNA, CDR2 YNFKEQ. The CDR3 nucleotides are TGTGCCAGCAGCCAAGAGGGACCCCTCGCCGGGGAGCTGTTTTTT. Amino acids: CASSQEGPLAGELFF.

Notes on this clonotype: A read error may be the cause here, since a much bigger clone is one base away. This chain links TRBV7-2 with TRBJ2-6; D gene ambiguous. CDR1 and CDR2 (germline): SGHTA, FQGNSA. The CDR3 consists of 13 residues. V shed 6 bases and J shed 4 bases, with 7 bases lying between them. In DNA form, the CDR3 reads TGTGCCAGCAGACCCGCCGGGGCCAACGTCCTGACTTTC. As protein: CASRPAGANVLTF. The whole variable domain, remainder taken from reference TRBV7-2 and TRBJ2-6, is GAGVSQSPSNKVTEKGKDVELRCDPISGHTALYWYRQSLGQGLEFLIYFQGNSAPDKSGLPSDRFSAERTGGSVSTLTIQRTQQEDSAVYLCASRPAGANVLTFGAGSRLTVL.

This clonotype was seen repeatedly, ten times or more. V gene TRBV6-5 combines with J gene TRBJ2-1; 8 bases are a match to TRBD1. J was trimmed by 7 bases and V by 3 bases; bases with no gene match: 2. The CDR3 length is 13 residues. CDR1 MNHEY and CDR2 SVGAGI come from the germline V gene. CDR3: CASSYQGANEQFF. CDR3 sequence (DNA): TGTGCCAGCAGTTATCAGGGGGCTAATGAGCAGTTCTTC.

The V and J genes are TRBV27 and TRBJ2-3, with TRBD2 as a possible D gene (6 bases). Germline CDR1 MNHEY, CDR2 SMNVEV (reference sequence). The germline V and J ends were trimmed by 9 bases and 6 bases, with 16 bases remaining between them. The CDR3 consists of 13 residues. CDR3 loop: CASGRGIHDTQYF. The CDR3 DNA follows: TGTGCCAGTGGCCGGGGGATTCACGATACGCAGTATTTT.